The sequence of this TCR beta chain was determined in a study of sequential checkpoint blockade in melanoma. Trimming shortened V by 1 base and J by 0 bases, and 19 bases separated the two germline ends. The CDR3 runs 19 residues. Germline V gives CDR1 SGHVS, CDR2 FNYEAQ. Treatment defined: randomized to nivolumab then ipilimumab (arm A) or the reverse (arm B). TCRdb's copy holds only in-frame clones and misses some; the assay was immunoSEQ multiplex PCR. The sample carries over 1,500 clones, 15% to 20% recorded once. The chain employs TRBV7-6 and TRBJ1-3; a possible D gene is TRBD1 (6 bases). Sequencing used tumor tissue (inferred from file names), obtained from a patient given nivolumab and ipilimumab in sequence. This TCR was sampled from a human donor with melanoma. In DNA, the CDR3 is TGTGCCAGCAGCTTAGGATGGGGGCTCTCCGTAGACTCTGGAAACACCATATATTTT. Protein sequence: CASSLGWGLSVDSGNTIYF.